The TCR beta chain under discussion was sequenced for a study of blood T cell repertoires in COVID-19. The wider study: The United States, Italy and Spain supplied acute and convalescent COVID-19 samples.

The participants were between roughly 18 and 89 years old and came from under 25 US areas. Sequencing used immunoSEQ multiplex PCR; TCRdb keeps in-frame clones, though not all of them. The sample holds about 310,000 clones, about 88% seen once. V shed 4 bases and J shed 6 bases, with 18 bases lying between them. CDR1 SGDLS and CDR2 YYNGEE come from the germline V gene. This CDR3 is built from 15 residues. This chain connects TRBV9 to TRBJ2-3; D not resolved. The sequence derives from a middle-aged woman who had recovered from COVID-19. Sequencing was carried out using PBMCs or T cells enriched from blood (not recorded which). The CDR3 bases are TGTGCCAGCAGCCCCTCAAGTGCCCCGCGGGATACGCAGTATTTT. Its protein is CASSPSSAPRDTQYF.